The clone carrying this T cell receptor beta chain has just one count. What it binds is not known. The J segment lost 0 bases and the V segment lost 1 base, leaving 21 bases of the junction unmatched. Per germline, CDR1 SGHTA and CDR2 FQGTGA. The CDR3 loop spans 23 amino acids. The data originate from a study of B cell selection in AIRE deficiency. Whole-study results and caveats: Shorter CDR3s marked shared Treg sequences, biased toward few non-templated insertions. Only TCRbeta was sequenced; about 37% of shared healthy Treg sequences appeared in Tconv. Roughly 29% of healthy-shared Treg TCRbeta sequences appeared in patient Tconv cells.

Per the original methods: Pooled conventional T cells gave about 11x10^4 patient and 130,000 to 150,000 donor TCRbeta sequences. This table comes from immunoSEQ multiplex PCR, and its TCRdb copy is limited to in-frame clones, with some not included. V, J and clone size reflect that table, while D and trimming were determined from the DNA. The table records 23,000 or so clones, less than 97% of them present only once. Conventional CD4 T cells were sorted as CD4+CD127+ cells. This sequence was found in a human donor in good health. The chain is built from TRBV7-3 and TRBJ2-3; 11 bases fit TRBD2. Sequenced material: CD4+CD127+ conventional T cells sorted from PBMCs. Here the CDR3 reads CASSLNPGRATSGSGLSTDTQYF. The CDR3 DNA is TGTGCCAGCAGCTTAAACCCAGGGAGGGCTACTAGCGGGAGCGGTCTCAGCACAGATACGCAGTATTTT.